These T cell receptor beta chains were read from a single sample in a study of shared clonotypes between healthy human individuals. The data were produced by immunoSEQ multiplex PCR, yet TCRdb's version contains in-frame clones alone and is incomplete. The sample has about 680,000 clones, around three quarters seen once. Material for sequencing was memory CD4+ T cells sorted from blood. These TCRs come from a woman aged 25-40 years in good health. The CDR3 runs from the conserved cysteine through the conserved F or W. A D gene is named only where the DNA matches it firmly. Clone sizes are given selectively: once, few, many, or a class where the clone is expanded.

V,size,D,J,DNA,CDR3
TRBV6-5,-,-,TRBJ2-2,TGTGCCAGCAGTAAACTAGCTCCCGGGGAGCTGTTTTTT,CASSKLAPGELFF
TRBV5-1,few,TRBD2,TRBJ2-1,TGCGCCAGCAGCTTGACTAGCGGGAGGGTTTCTGGAGATGAGCAGTTCTTC,CASSLTSGRVSGDEQFF
TRBV7-9,-,-,TRBJ1-2,TGTGCCAGCAGCTCCACAGGAGTTGACTATGGCTACACCTTC,CASSSTGVDYGYTF
TRBV2,-,TRBD2,TRBJ2-4,TGTGCCAGCAGTGACGGGACTAGCGGACCCGATCTAGCCAAAAACATTCAGTACTTC,CASSDGTSGPDLAKNIQYF
TRBV7-9,-,-,TRBJ2-1,TGTGCCAGCAGCCCATTAGGGCTCCACGAGCAGTTCTTC,CASSPLGLHEQFF
TRBV10-3,-,TRBD1,TRBJ1-4,TGTGCCATCAGTGAGCAGCAACAGGGGGCGGGTGAAAAACTGTTTTTT,CAISEQQQGAGEKLFF
TRBV19,-,TRBD1,TRBJ1-5,TGTGCCAGTAGTAAGGGACAGGGGAATAGCAATCAGCCCCAGCATTTT,CASSKGQGNSNQPQHF
TRBV6-9,-,TRBD2,TRBJ2-7,TGTGCCAGCAGTTACGGGGGGGCAGGGATTTACGAGCAGTACTTC,CASSYGGAGIYEQYF
TRBV5-8,-,-,TRBJ1-2,TGTGCCAGCAGCTTGACAAGAATAGATAACTATGGCTACACCTTC,CASSLTRIDNYGYTF
TRBV30,many,TRBD2,TRBJ2-1,TGTGCCTGGAACCAAAGGACTAGCGCCTACAATGAGCAGTTCTTC,CAWNQRTSAYNEQFF
TRBV7-9,few,-,TRBJ2-2,TGTGCCAGCAGCTTAGGGGAGTACGTGGGGGAGCTGTTTTTT,CASSLGEYVGELFF
TRBV27,-,-,TRBJ2-7,TGTGCCAGCAGTCGCCGGTGGGACTCCTACGAGCAGTACTTC,CASSRRWDSYEQYF
TRBV4-1,-,-,TRBJ1-2,TGCGCCAGCAGCCAAGTCGGGGTCCATGGCTACACCTTC,CASSQVGVHGYTF
TRBV7-8,-,-,TRBJ1-3,TGTGCCAGCAGCCCTCAGGGCTCTGGAAACACCATATATTTT,CASSPQGSGNTIYF
TRBV5-1,-,-,TRBJ2-3,TGCGCCAGCAGCTTCAACACAGATACGCAGTATTTT,CASSFNTDTQYF
TRBV2,-,TRBD1,TRBJ1-5,TGTGCCAGCAGCGCAGACAGGGGGCGCAATCAGCCCCAGCATTTT,CASSADRGRNQPQHF
TRBV5-4,few,-,TRBJ2-1,TGTGCCAGCAGCTTGATGGGGGAGATGGGTGAGCAGTTCTTC,CASSLMGEMGEQFF
TRBV7-9,once,-,TRBJ1-4,TGTGCCAGCAGCTTTGGGCAGCCTCCAGAAAAACTGTTTTTT,CASSFGQPPEKLFF
TRBV28,-,-,TRBJ2-2,TGTGCCACCCGACTGAACACCGGGGAGCTGTTTTTT,CATRLNTGELFF
TRBV4-1,-,-,TRBJ2-7,TGCGCCAGCAGCCATGCAGCCAGGGGGGAGGGCGAGCAGTACTTC,CASSHAARGEGEQYF
TRBV18,-,-,TRBJ1-2,TGTGCCAGCTCTCAAAGCAGGCAGGAGGGTGGCTACACCTTC,CASSQSRQEGGYTF
TRBV5-4,-,TRBD2,TRBJ2-1,TGTGCCAGCAGCTTGGAGACTAGCTCGGATGAGCAGTTCTTC,CASSLETSSDEQFF
TRBV21-1,-,-,TRBJ2-2,TGTGCCAGCAGCGAAAAGGTGGCTAACACCGGGGAGCTGTTTTTT,CASSEKVANTGELFF
TRBV6-1,-,TRBD2,TRBJ2-1,TGTGCCAGCAGTGACGAACTAGCGGGAGCTCGGGAGCAGTTCTTC,CASSDELAGAREQFF
TRBV2,-,-,TRBJ2-2,TGTGCTCTCCAGGGCACCGGGGAGCTGTTTTTT,CALQGTGELFF
TRBV10-2,-,TRBD1,TRBJ2-2,TGCGCCAGCAGGCTGGTGTACAGGGGGAACACCGGGGAGCTGTTTTTT,CASRLVYRGNTGELFF
TRBV28,-,-,TRBJ1-5,TGTGCCAGCAGTTTTCGGGCGGGGAATCAGCCCCAGCATTTT,CASSFRAGNQPQHF
TRBV11-2,few,-,TRBJ2-3,TGTGCCAGCAGCCGAGAGGCGGATACGCAGTATTTT,CASSREADTQYF
TRBV10-3,-,-,TRBJ2-7,TGTGCCATCAGTGTGGCGGAAAGCTCCTACGAGCAGTACTTC,CAISVAESSYEQYF
TRBV5-5,-,-,TRBJ2-5,TGTGCCAGCAGCGGTACAAAGGAGACCCAGTACTTC,CASSGTKETQYF
TRBV29-1,-,TRBD1,TRBJ1-4,TGCAGCGTTAAGGGACAGGGAGGCTCTAATGAAAAACTGTTTTTT,CSVKGQGGSNEKLFF
TRBV27,-,TRBD2,TRBJ2-1,TGTGCCAGCAGTTTGGTGTTGGCTAGCGGTCTTGAGCAGTTCTTC,CASSLVLASGLEQFF
TRBV29-1,-,-,TRBJ2-1,TGCAGCGTTGAAGACCGCTACAATGAGCAGTTCTTC,CSVEDRYNEQFF
TRBV11-1,few,-,TRBJ1-2,TGTGCCAGCAGCTTACATCAGGAAACCTATGGCTACACCTTC,CASSLHQETYGYTF
TRBV30,few,TRBD2,TRBJ2-5,TGTGCCTGGAGTGTGGGACTAGCGGGACAGGAGACCCAGTACTTC,CAWSVGLAGQETQYF
TRBV27,-,-,TRBJ2-1,TGTGCCAGCAGTTTAAGGCCAGACTCCTACAATGAGCAGTTCTTC,CASSLRPDSYNEQFF
TRBV2,few,-,TRBJ2-1,TGTGCCAGCAGTCTGAATTGGGACAATGAGCAGTTCTTC,CASSLNWDNEQFF
TRBV7-8,once,-,TRBJ1-4,TGTGCCAGCAGCCGGACGGCAACTAATGAAAAACTGTTTTTT,CASSRTATNEKLFF
TRBV5-1,-,TRBD1,TRBJ1-4,TGCGCCAGCAGCATCTCAAGGACAGGGGGTAATGAAAAACTGTTTTTT,CASSISRTGGNEKLFF
TRBV28,once,-,TRBJ1-2,TGTGCCAGCCACGGAAAGTGGTATGGCTACACCTTC,CASHGKWYGYTF
TRBV7-6,-,-,TRBJ1-4,TGTGCCAGCAGCTCCGGGCAAGCGGGCGAAAAACTGTTTTTT,CASSSGQAGEKLFF
TRBV5-1,-,-,TRBJ1-2,TGCGCCAGTCGAGAGGGGGAAAGAGGCTACACCTTC,CASREGERGYTF
TRBV5-1,-,-,TRBJ1-5,TGCGCCAGCAGCGTGGGGCTGGAGAGCAATCAGCCCCAGCATTTT,CASSVGLESNQPQHF